Following are 6 T cell receptor beta chains from one sample sequenced in a study of radiation and T cells in renal cell carcinoma. Method: immunoSEQ multiplex PCR; TCRdb's copy keeps in-frame clones and lacks some. Among some 120,000 clones listed, 88% were seen once. Noted time point: blood 2 weeks post-SBRT. The sample's treatment: 15 Gy SBRT to primary tumor, nephrectomy 4 weeks later. The sample in question was blood, obtained from a patient whose treatment included radiotherapy and nephrectomy. These receptors all stem from a woman in her 70s with renal cell carcinoma.

The chain links TRBV14 to TRBJ2-6; D unclear. Per the germline V gene, CDR1 is SGHDN and CDR2 is FVKESK. The CDR3 is 15 amino acids. V was clipped by 3 bases and J by 11 bases, with 17 bases between them. CDR3 nucleotide sequence: TGTGCCAGCAGCCAGACTCGACCAGCCCGGGACGTCCTGACTTTC. Its translation is CASSQTRPARDVLTF.

The chain recombines TRBV5-1 with TRBJ2-7, with 8 bases that match TRBD1. Germline V gene lookup returns CDR1 SGHRS and CDR2 YFSETQ. CDR3 length equals 14 residues. Losses at the gene ends were 2 bases for V and 2 bases for J; bases not matched to a gene: 3. CDR3 bases: TGCGCCAGCAGCTTTCGGACAGGGACCTACGAGCAGTACTTC. It yields the protein CASSFRTGTYEQYF.

The chain has TRBV30 and TRBJ2-4; 7 bases agree with TRBD1. The CDR3 contains 15 residues. Trimming removed 0 bases from V and 3 bases from J; junction bases left unmatched: 5. Looked up from germline, CDR1 is GTSNPN and CDR2 is SVGIG (reference sequence). The CDR3 protein is CAWSVGPGGKNIQYF. The CDR3 DNA sequence: TGTGCCTGGAGTGTGGGGCCAGGGGGCAAAAACATTCAGTACTTC.

The rearrangement uses TRBV5-1 and TRBJ2-7; D gene uncertain. Germline V lookup: CDR1 SGHRS, CDR2 YFSETQ. The CDR3 consists of 14 residues. Trimming took off 4 bases at V and 5 bases at J, with 16 bases between the two ends. The CDR3 bases are TGCGCCAGCAGCCGCTTGAGGCCCCTGGACGAGCAGTACTTC. Its translation: CASSRLRPLDEQYF. Together with reference TRBV5-1 and TRBJ2-7, the CDR3 gives the full variable domain: KAGVTQTPRYLIKTRGQQVTLSCSPISGHRSVSWYQQTPGQGLQFLFEYFSETQRNKGNFPGRFSGRQFSNSRSEMNVSTLELGDSALYLCASSRLRPLDEQYFGPGTRLTVT.

This chain links TRBV14 with TRBJ2-3, with a possible D match to TRBD2 (5 bases). CDR3 size: 14 residues. The germline V and J ends were trimmed by 3 bases and 3 bases, with 10 bases remaining between them. Germline CDR1 SGHDN, CDR2 FVKESK. This CDR3 reads CASSHGEWTDTQYF. Here the CDR3 DNA reads TGTGCCAGCAGCCACGGGGAGTGGACAGATACGCAGTATTTT.

Only one count was recorded for this clone. The chain employs TRBV11-2 and TRBJ2-5; D not certain. Germline values: CDR1 SGHAT, CDR2 FQNNGV. Trimming shortened V by 5 bases and J by 4 bases, and 11 bases separated the two germline ends. This CDR3 is built from 13 residues. The CDR3 DNA is TGTGCCAGCAGCGTGGGCTCCCTAGAGACCCAGTACTTC. Protein sequence: CASSVGSLETQYF.